Listed below are T cell receptor beta chains from one sample, sequenced in a study of T-cell reconstitution after alpha-beta-depleted transplantation in children. Each CDR3 protein is one row after TCRdb ran MiXCR on the PCR reads. Of about a million distinct CDR3 sequences listed, roughly 29% are singletons. The specimen comprised PBMCs, mostly from graft donor cells, sampled 360 days after TCRalphabeta/CD19-depleted stem cell transplant. These receptors were taken from a boy less than two years old who had a stem cell transplant for SCID, so the T cells may come from the graft donor. Both conserved end residues are part of each CDR3. The D gene is left open where the match is weak. Not all rows give a size; the values are once, few, many and, for expanded clones, a class.

>TRBJ1-4|TRBV6-5|NA|NA
CASSYHGCNEKLFF
TGTGCCAGCAGTTACCACGGGTGTAATGAAAAACTGTTTTTT
>TRBJ2-2|TRBV11-2|NA|TRBD1
CASSSLDRAGELFF
TGTGCCAGCAGCTCGCTAGACAGGGCCGGGGAGCTGTTTTTT
>TRBJ2-3|TRBV20-1|NA|TRBD2
CSANGLAEGTDTQYF
TGCAGTGCGAACGGTCTAGCGGAAGGCACAGATACGCAGTATTTT
>TRBJ2-2|TRBV4-2|few|NA
CASSQEDRMGTNTGELFF
TGTGCCAGCAGCCAAGAAGACAGGATGGGGACCAACACCGGGGAGCTGTTTTTT
>TRBJ1-2|TRBV2|NA|TRBD1
CASKEYETGAGYTF
TGTGCCAGCAAAGAGTATGAGACAGGGGCTGGCTACACCTTC
>TRBJ2-7|TRBV6-2/TRBV6-3|NA|TRBD1
CASSHEQGGRHEQYF
TGTGCCAGCAGCCACGAACAGGGGGGACGGCACGAGCAGTACTTC
>TRBJ2-3|TRBV7-9|once|TRBD1
CASSSFRGRSTDTQYF
TGTGCCAGCAGCTCCTTCAGGGGGAGAAGCACAGATACGCAGTATTTT
>TRBJ2-2|TRBV20-1|NA|NA
CSARIIQPGELFF
TGCAGTGCTAGGATTATTCAACCCGGGGAGCTGTTTTTT
>TRBJ1-1|TRBV10-3|NA|NA
CAISGTNTEAFF
TGTGCCATCAGTGGCACGAACACTGAAGCTTTCTTT
>TRBJ1-1|TRBV9|NA|TRBD1
CASSRLDRLSEAFF
TGTGCCAGCAGCAGACTGGACAGGTTATCTGAAGCTTTCTTT
>TRBJ2-5|TRBV2|many|NA
CASSESFWANPQSQYF
TGTGCCAGCAGTGAATCGTTCTGGGCAAACCCACAATCCCAGTACTTC